This T cell receptor beta chain was found in a study of identical twins. This clonotype has at least ten counts. TCRdb ran MiXCR on the 5' RACE reads and lists one entry per CDR3 protein. The table records hundreds of thousands of distinct CDR3 sequences, approximately 9% of them present only once. Trimming removed 8 bases from V and 2 bases from J, with 17 bases in between. Germline V gene data show CDR1 as MGHDK and CDR2 as SYGVNS. The CDR3 runs 15 residues. This sample was also put to use in a study of yellow fever vaccine responses in identical twins.

V and J are TRBV25-1 and TRBJ2-3; tentative D call: TRBD1 (6 bases). The sample was PBMCs. This sequence originates from a woman younger than 30 in good health. CDR3 DNA: TGTGCCAGCGTACACCCCAGGGACAACACAGATACGCAGTATTTT. This encodes CASVHPRDNTDTQYF.